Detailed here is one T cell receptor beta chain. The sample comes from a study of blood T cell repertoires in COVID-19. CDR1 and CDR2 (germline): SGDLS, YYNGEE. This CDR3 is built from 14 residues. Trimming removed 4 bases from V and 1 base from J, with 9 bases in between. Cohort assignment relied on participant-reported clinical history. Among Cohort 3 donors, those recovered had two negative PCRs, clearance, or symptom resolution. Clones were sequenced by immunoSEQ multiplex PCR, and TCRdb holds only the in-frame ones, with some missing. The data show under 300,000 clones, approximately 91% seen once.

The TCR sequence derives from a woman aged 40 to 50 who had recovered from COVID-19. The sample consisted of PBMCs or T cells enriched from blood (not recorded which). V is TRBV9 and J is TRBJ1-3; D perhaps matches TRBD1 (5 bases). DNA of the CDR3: TGTGCCAGCAGCCTCCCAGGGTCTGGAAACACCATATATTTT. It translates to CASSLPGSGNTIYF.